This T cell receptor (beta chain) was sequenced for a study of blood T cell repertoires in COVID-19 (TCRdb year 2020). The study in broad terms: Samples from collaborators originated in the United States, Italy and Spain and spanned both the acute and convalescent phases of COVID-19. Samples were obtained from the ongoing ImmuneRACE study (first 160 participants) and from some 1,300 subjects provided by 6 global collaborators. HLA class I and class II types, where available, came from metadata supplied by the sample provider rather than from assay-based typing. The repertoires were released in a freely available public database meant as a resource for research on the immune response to SARS-CoV-2. The prospective study material was composed of cDNA or gDNA derived from T cells, B-cell-depleted T cells, or PBMCs. Subjects who had been exposed to COVID-19, were actively infected with it, or had recovered from it provided the deeply sampled blood TCRbeta repertoires that made up the dataset. Sample metadata almost always included a de-identified subject ID, COVID-19 status, age in years and sex.

The immunoSEQ Assay, a bias-controlled multiplex PCR, was used to amplify TCRbeta CDR3 regions from genomic DNA. The authors processed their data as follows. Within the assay, amplification of reference gene primers was used to estimate how many nucleated cells each sample contained. To quantify the absolute abundance of each unique TCRbeta CDR3 rearrangement, sequence reads were collapsed and filtered. For each sample, productive Simpson clonality was calculated as the square root of Simpson's diversity index across productive rearrangements. TCRdb limited this immuneACCESS table to in-frame rearrangements with V and J called. A share of clones is missing; checked studies link under half to unresolved V genes, and the rest is unexplained. Clonal size and the V and J genes are those of that table, whereas D and trimming came from the DNA. For this sample the table gives 75,000 to 85,000 clones, of which about 88% were detected only once. In total, the top ten clones hold roughly 46% of the sample.

Turning to this clone: Its antigen remains undetermined. No base quality information exists; no much larger clone differs at one position.

Broad study findings and their caveats: The quantity of clinical and demographic metadata differed by source and by participant and was supplied without curation.

Taken from the germline V gene, the CDR1 and CDR2 loops are SGDLS and YYNGEE. The junction shows trimming of 4 bases on V and 2 bases on J, plus 10 bases between the germline ends. The CDR3 runs 15 residues from the cysteine to the phenylalanine. The DNA shown is the 45-base CDR3, in frame from base 1. Each collaborating institution followed its own protocols to collect whole blood in K2EDTA tubes. For TCRbeta analysis, collaborators shipped samples in one of three forms: frozen whole blood, isolated PBMCs, or DNA extracted from either of those sample types. The material sequenced was peripheral blood. The clonotype originates from a human donor in a cohort sampled during active COVID-19. The chain employs TRBV9 and TRBJ2-6; the D gene remains uncertain. The DNA sequence is TGTGCCAGCAGCCGACTCGCGACTGGGGCCAACGTCCTGACTTTC. Its coded protein is CASSRLATGANVLTF.